A single sample gave rise to the 23 T cell receptor beta chains below, sequenced in a study of cytomegalovirus exposure and HLA in healthy donors. Primers included in the PCR were 60 Vbeta and 13 Jbeta primers. TCRdb's copy holds only in-frame clones and misses some; the assay was immunoSEQ multiplex PCR. The sample lists 200,000 to 250,000 clones, about 80% occurring once. The sample taken for sequencing was PBMCs. These receptor sequences come from a woman aged 40 to 49 in good health and CMV-seronegative.

This rearrangement joins TRBV5-1 to TRBJ2-5; weak D call: TRBD2 (6 bases). The CDR3 length is 15 residues. V lost 0 bases to trimming and J lost 4 bases, with 13 bases between them. The germline V gene has CDR1 SGHRS and CDR2 YFSETQ. The CDR3 nucleotides read TGCGCCAGCAGCTTGGAACCAACAGCGGGAGAGACCCAGTACTTC. This codes for CASSLEPTAGETQYF.

This chain links TRBV6-1 with TRBJ2-7, with TRBD1 as a possible D gene (6 bases). This CDR3 region has 14 residues. The germline V gene has CDR1 MNHNS and CDR2 SASEGT. The germline V and J ends were trimmed by 5 bases and 2 bases, with 13 bases remaining between them. As DNA, the CDR3 is TGTGCCAGCAGTTCCGCGACAGGCACCTACGAGCAGTACTTC. Encoded protein: CASSSATGTYEQYF.

The chain combines TRBV29-1 with TRBJ1-1, with D possibly matching TRBD1 (6 bases). Between the trimmed V and J ends, which lost 7 bases and 4 bases, there was a span of 13 bases. CDR1 and CDR2 (germline): SQVTM, ANQGSEA. CDR3 length: 12 residues. The CDR3 DNA reads as TGCAGCGCAGACACAGGGAGCACTGAAGCTTTCTTT. It codes for CSADTGSTEAFF.

The genes are TRBV19 and TRBJ1-2, with D maybe TRBD1 (5 bases). Germline values: CDR1 LNHDA, CDR2 SQIVND (reference sequence). The germline V and J ends were trimmed by 7 bases and 5 bases, with 17 bases remaining between them. The CDR3 runs 14 residues. CDR3 DNA sequence: TGTGCCAGTAACCCAGGTCCAGGGCCGTATGGCTACACCTTC. It codes for CASNPGPGPYGYTF.

This clone came up once. V and J are TRBV7-9 and TRBJ1-1, with 8 bases fitting TRBD1. The trim removed 5 bases at V and 10 bases at J, leaving 3 bases unmatched. The germline V gene encodes CDR1 SEHNR and CDR2 FQNEAQ (reference sequence). There are 11 residues in the CDR3. Here the CDR3 reads CASSKGQGAFF. In DNA, the CDR3 is TGTGCCAGCAGCAAAGGACAGGGAGCTTTCTTT.

The chain links TRBV5-4 to TRBJ2-7; D is unresolved. The length of the CDR3 is 13 residues. Germline V gene data show CDR1 as SGHNT and CDR2 as YYREEE (reference sequence). Trimming took 0 bases from V and 3 from J, leaving 7 bases between them. DNA of the CDR3: TGTGCCAGCAGCTTGGACAGCTTCTACGAGCAGTACTTC. Its translation is CASSLDSFYEQYF. The full variable domain, its missing parts supplied by reference TRBV5-4 and TRBJ2-7, is ETGVTQSPTHLIKTRGQQVTLRCSSQSGHNTVSWYQQALGQGPQFIFQYYREEENGRGNFPPRFSGLQFPNYSSELNVNALELDDSALYLCASSLDSFYEQYFGPGTRLTVT.

The V call is TRBV29-1, the J call TRBJ2-7, with D possibly TRBD2 on 6 matching bases. Germline V gene lookup returns CDR1 SQVTM and CDR2 ANQGSEA. The CDR3 extends over 13 amino acids. The V end was cut by 0 bases, the J end by 2 bases, with 8 bases between. The chain's CDR3 is CSVEDRGTYEQYF. Written as DNA, the CDR3 is TGCAGCGTTGAAGATCGGGGGACCTACGAGCAGTACTTC.

The sample holds a few counts of this clone. DNA for the CDR3: TGTGCCAGCAGGCAGACAGGGGTAACCGGGGAGCTGTTTTTT. This sequence encodes CASRQTGVTGELFF. The chain employs TRBV2 and TRBJ2-2; 8 positions agree with TRBD1. With V trimmed by 6 bases and J by 5 bases, 5 bases remained unmatched. The CDR3 covers 14 residues. The germline CDR1 and CDR2 sequences are SNHLY and FYNNEI.

The chain has TRBV7-9 and TRBJ2-5; TRBD2 matches 7 bases. CDR1 and CDR2 from the germline V gene are SEHNR and FQNEAQ (reference sequence). The CDR3 loop spans 14 amino acids. Germline trimming cut 4 bases from V and 5 bases from J; bases unmatched to any gene: 7. The CDR3 DNA sequence: TGTGCCAGCAGCTCCCCTTGGGAGGGGGAGACCCAGTACTTC. Protein product: CASSSPWEGETQYF. The full variable domain, in which reference TRBV7-9 and TRBJ2-5 provide the parts outside the CDR3, is DTGVSQNPRHKITKRGQNVTFRCDPISEHNRLYWYRQTLGQGPEFLTYFQNEAQLEKSRLLSDRFSAERPKGSFSTLEIQRTEQGDSAMYLCASSSPWEGETQYFGPGTRLLVL.

Concerning this clone: At one of its ends the junction is not consistent with the germline gene, which may arise from a read error. The V gene is TRBV7-9, the J gene TRBJ1-2; D call uncertain. The CDR3 is made up of 12 amino acids. Germline V gives CDR1 SEHNR, CDR2 FQNEAQ (reference sequence). The DNA for the CDR3 is TGTTCCAGCAGCCCCCTCTCGGCGGACTACACCTTC. It encodes CSSSPLSADYTF.

The CDR3 nucleotides read TGTGCCAGCAGTGAACATGCTAGCGGGGGGCAACCAGGGTACTTC. Translated: CASSEHASGGQPGYF. The chain employs TRBV6-1 and TRBJ2-7; 11 bases are a match to TRBD2. CDR1 is MNHNS, CDR2 SASEGT, per germline. This CDR3 spans 15 amino acids. Losses at the gene ends were 2 bases for V and 12 bases for J; bases not matched to a gene: 12.

The count of this clone is one. The chain recombines TRBV4-1 with TRBJ2-1; maybe TRBD2 (5 bases). Trimming pared 0 bases from V and 7 bases from J, leaving 10 bases between. The CDR3 runs to 14 residues. Looked up from germline, CDR1 is MGHRA and CDR2 is YSYEKL. The CDR3 region has the DNA TGCGCCAGCAGCCAAGATCCAGGACTTAATGAGCAGTTCTTC. Translated, it gives CASSQDPGLNEQFF.

This chain joins TRBV7-8 and TRBJ2-7; 10 bases map to TRBD1. The trim removed 3 bases at V and 2 bases at J, leaving 4 bases unmatched. Germline values: CDR1 SGHVS, CDR2 FQNEAQ. The length of the CDR3 is 15 residues. CDR3 sequence reads: CASSFGTGAPYEQYF. CDR3 nucleotide sequence: TGTGCCAGCAGCTTTGGGACAGGGGCCCCCTACGAGCAGTACTTC.

The chain has TRBV7-3 and TRBJ1-2, with 7 bases matching TRBD1. V shed 0 bases, J shed 8 bases, and the junction held 6 bases outside the gene matches. Germline assignment: CDR1 SGHTA and CDR2 FQGTGA. This CDR3 comprises 14 residues. The CDR3, as DNA: TGTGCCAGCAGCTTAACGGGACAGCTGGGAGGCTACACCTTC. This gives the protein CASSLTGQLGGYTF.

The J gene is TRBJ1-5, the V gene TRBV19; D remains unclear. Germline V gives CDR1 LNHDA, CDR2 SQIVND (reference sequence). This CDR3 spans 13 amino acids. V was pared by 3 bases and J by 5 bases, with 8 bases between. CDR3 nucleotide sequence: TGTGCCAGTAGTATTACAGTGGATCAGCCCCAGCATTTT. It yields the protein CASSITVDQPQHF.

This chain connects TRBV6-1 to TRBJ1-5; D is ambiguous. CDR1 is MNHNS and CDR2 is SASEGT in the germline V gene. V was clipped by 2 bases and J by 3 bases, with 11 bases between them. The CDR3 has 15 residues. In DNA form, the CDR3 reads TGTGCCAGCAGTGAATTAGTGAACTTCAATCAGCCCCAGCATTTT. This gives the protein CASSELVNFNQPQHF.

The genes are TRBV6-6 and TRBJ1-3, with TRBD1 identical over 7 bases. CDR1 is MNHNY, CDR2 SVGAGI, per germline (reference sequence). The CDR3 runs 16 residues. The V gene end was trimmed by 2 bases and the J gene end by 0 bases; junction bases not matched to a gene: 4. The DNA of the CDR3 is TGTGCCAGCAGTTACAAGACAGGGCCCTCTGGAAACACCATATATTTT. Translating it yields CASSYKTGPSGNTIYF.

V and J are TRBV10-3 and TRBJ2-7; TRBD1 agrees at 7 bases. The CDR3 is 16 amino acids. CDR1 and CDR2 from the germline V gene are ENHRY and SYGVKD. Germline trimming cut 0 bases from V and 2 bases from J; bases unmatched to any gene: 7. The CDR3, as DNA: TGTGCCATCAGTGAGTCGAAGACAGGGTGGCCCTACGAGCAGTACTTC. This translates into CAISESKTGWPYEQYF.

This chain connects TRBV4-3 to TRBJ1-1; D might be TRBD1 (6 bases). The CDR3 is made up of 15 amino acids. Germline CDR1 and CDR2: LGHNA and YSLEER. V lost 0 bases and J lost 0, with 8 bases in between. The CDR3 sequence is CASSQETGMNTEAFF. CDR3 bases: TGCGCCAGCAGCCAAGAGACAGGAATGAACACTGAAGCTTTCTTT.

The V and J genes are TRBV7-3 and TRBJ2-1; possible D gene TRBD1, 6 bases. Germline loops: CDR1 SGHTA, CDR2 FQGTGA. Trimming left V 4 bases short and J 9 bases short, with 13 bases between. The CDR3 is 13 amino acids. Here the CDR3 reads CASSSRDMGEQFF. CDR3 nucleotides: TGTGCCAGCAGCTCCCGGGACATGGGTGAGCAGTTCTTC.

The V and J genes are TRBV28 and TRBJ2-7, with 8 positions matching TRBD2. This CDR3 is 16 amino acids long. The germline V gene has CDR1 MDHEN and CDR2 SYDVKM. V trimming: 6 bases; J trimming: 4 bases; junction bases outside the gene matches: 14. The CDR3 here is CASSSPGGVGSYEQYF. CDR3 nucleotide sequence: TGTGCCAGCAGCTCCCCGGGAGGGGTAGGGAGTTACGAGCAGTACTTC.

V usage is TRBV7-2 and J usage is TRBJ2-3; D is possibly TRBD2 (6 bases). The V gene's germline CDR1 is SGHTA and CDR2 FQGNSA. The CDR3 covers 15 residues. With 2 bases removed from V and 5 bases from J, the gap between germline ends came to 14 bases. CDR3 region: CASSLSRGKVDTQYF. The CDR3 DNA sequence: TGTGCCAGCAGCTTATCTCGGGGGAAGGTAGATACGCAGTATTTT.

The gene calls are TRBV28 and TRBJ2-6; tentatively, D is TRBD1 (7 bases). V lost 6 bases and J 2 bases, leaving 23 bases between the germline ends. Germline V gene lookup returns CDR1 MDHEN and CDR2 SYDVKM. CDR3 length equals 19 residues. CDR3 nucleotides: TGTGCCAGCAGGTCAGAAGTAGTGACAGGGACTGCTGGGGCCAACGTCCTGACTTTC. Translated: CASRSEVVTGTAGANVLTF.